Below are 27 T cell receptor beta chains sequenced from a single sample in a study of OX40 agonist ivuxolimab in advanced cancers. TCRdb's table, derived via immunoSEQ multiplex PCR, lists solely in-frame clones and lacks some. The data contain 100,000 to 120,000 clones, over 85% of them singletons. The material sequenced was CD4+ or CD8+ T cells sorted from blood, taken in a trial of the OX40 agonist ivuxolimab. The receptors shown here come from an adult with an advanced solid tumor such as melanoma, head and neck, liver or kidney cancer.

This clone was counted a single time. The CDR3 DNA sequence: TGCGCCAGCAGCCAAGTCTATCCTAGCTCCACAGATACGCAGTATTTT. Translated, it gives CASSQVYPSSTDTQYF. This chain joins TRBV4-1 and TRBJ2-3; the D gene is possibly TRBD2 (5 bases). The CDR3 extends over 16 amino acids. In germline, CDR1 is MGHRA, CDR2 YSYEKL. V lost 1 base and J 2 bases, leaving 13 bases between the germline ends.

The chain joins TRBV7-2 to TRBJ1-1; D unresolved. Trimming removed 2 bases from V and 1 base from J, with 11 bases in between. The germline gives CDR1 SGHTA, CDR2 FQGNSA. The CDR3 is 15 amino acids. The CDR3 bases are TGTGCCAGCAGCTTATTCACTGGAGAGAACACTGAAGCTTTCTTT. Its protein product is CASSLFTGENTEAFF.

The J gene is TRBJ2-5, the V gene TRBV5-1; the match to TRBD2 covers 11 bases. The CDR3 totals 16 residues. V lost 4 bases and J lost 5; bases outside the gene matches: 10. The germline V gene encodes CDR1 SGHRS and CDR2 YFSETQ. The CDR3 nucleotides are TGCGCCAGCAGCCCCCGACTAGCGGGACTTAGTGAGACCCAGTACTTC. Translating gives CASSPRLAGLSETQYF.

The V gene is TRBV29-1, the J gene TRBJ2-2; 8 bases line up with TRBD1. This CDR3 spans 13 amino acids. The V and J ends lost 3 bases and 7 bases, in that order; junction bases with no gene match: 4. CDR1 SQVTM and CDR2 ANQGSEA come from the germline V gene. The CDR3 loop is CSVDDRGRGELFF. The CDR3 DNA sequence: TGCAGCGTTGACGACAGGGGACGCGGGGAGCTGTTTTTT.

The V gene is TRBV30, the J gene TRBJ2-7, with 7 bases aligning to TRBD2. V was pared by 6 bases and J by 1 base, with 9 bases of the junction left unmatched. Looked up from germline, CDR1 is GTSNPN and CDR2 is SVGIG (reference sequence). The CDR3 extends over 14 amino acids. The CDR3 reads CACPPAGVSYEQYF. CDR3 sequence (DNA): TGTGCCTGTCCGCCCGCGGGGGTATCCTACGAGCAGTACTTC. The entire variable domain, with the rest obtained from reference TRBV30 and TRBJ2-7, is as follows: SQTIHQWPATLVQPVGSPLSLECTVEGTSNPNLYWYRQAAGRGLQLLFYSVGIGQISSEVPQNLSASRPQDRQFILSSKKLLLSDSGFYLCACPPAGVSYEQYFGPGTRLTVT.

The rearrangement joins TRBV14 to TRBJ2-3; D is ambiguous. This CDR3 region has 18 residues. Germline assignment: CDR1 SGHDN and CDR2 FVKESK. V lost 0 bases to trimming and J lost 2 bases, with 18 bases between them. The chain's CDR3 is CASSQDPQRQSLTDTQYF. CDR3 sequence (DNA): TGTGCCAGCAGCCAAGATCCGCAAAGGCAGTCACTCACAGATACGCAGTATTTT.

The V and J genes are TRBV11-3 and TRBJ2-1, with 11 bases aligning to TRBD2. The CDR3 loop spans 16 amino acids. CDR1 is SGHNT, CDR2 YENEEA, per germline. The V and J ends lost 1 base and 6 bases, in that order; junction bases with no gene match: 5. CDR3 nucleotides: TGTGCCAGCAGCTTAGCCGGACTAGCGGGCCTCAATGAGCAGTTCTTC. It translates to CASSLAGLAGLNEQFF.

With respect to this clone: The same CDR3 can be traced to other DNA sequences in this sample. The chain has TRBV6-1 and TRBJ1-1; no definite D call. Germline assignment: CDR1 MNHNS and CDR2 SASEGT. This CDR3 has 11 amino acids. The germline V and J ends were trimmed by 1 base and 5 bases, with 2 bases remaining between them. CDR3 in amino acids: CASSEGTEAFF. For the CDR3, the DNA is TGTGCCAGCAGTGAAGGGACTGAAGCTTTCTTT.

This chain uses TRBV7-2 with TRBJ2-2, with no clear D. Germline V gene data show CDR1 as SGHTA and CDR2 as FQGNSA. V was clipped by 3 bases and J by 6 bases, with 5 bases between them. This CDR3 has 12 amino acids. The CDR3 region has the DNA TGTGCCAGCAGCTTTTGGGCCGGGGAGCTGTTTTTT. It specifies CASSFWAGELFF. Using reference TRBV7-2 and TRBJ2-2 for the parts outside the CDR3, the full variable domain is GAGVSQSPSNKVTEKGKDVELRCDPISGHTALYWYRQSLGQGLEFLIYFQGNSAPDKSGLPSDRFSAERTGGSVSTLTIQRTQQEDSAVYLCASSFWAGELFFGEGSRLTVL.

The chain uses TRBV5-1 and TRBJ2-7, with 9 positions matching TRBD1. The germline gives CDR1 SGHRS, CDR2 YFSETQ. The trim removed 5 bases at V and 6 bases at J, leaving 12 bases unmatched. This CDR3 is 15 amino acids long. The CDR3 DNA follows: TGCGCCAGCAGTCCGGGCTCCACAGGGGGCTTCGAGCAGTACTTC. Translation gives CASSPGSTGGFEQYF.

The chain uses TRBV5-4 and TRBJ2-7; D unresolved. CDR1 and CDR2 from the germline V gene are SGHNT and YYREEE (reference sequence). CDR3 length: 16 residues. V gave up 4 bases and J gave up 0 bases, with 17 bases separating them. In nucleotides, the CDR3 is TGTGCCAGCAGCCAAGATTCAACGGTAAACTCCTACGAGCAGTACTTC. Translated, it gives CASSQDSTVNSYEQYF.

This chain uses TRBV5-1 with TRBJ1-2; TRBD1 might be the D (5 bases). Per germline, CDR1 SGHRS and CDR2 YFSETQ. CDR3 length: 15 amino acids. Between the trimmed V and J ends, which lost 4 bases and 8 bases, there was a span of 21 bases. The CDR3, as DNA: TGCGCCAGCAGCCCTCGGACACGACCCTTGGGCGGCTACACCTTC. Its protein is CASSPRTRPLGGYTF.

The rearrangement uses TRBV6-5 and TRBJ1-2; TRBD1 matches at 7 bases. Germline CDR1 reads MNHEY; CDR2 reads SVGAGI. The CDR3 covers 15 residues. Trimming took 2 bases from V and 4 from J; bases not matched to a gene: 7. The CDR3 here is CASSYGGGGSYGYTF. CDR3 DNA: TGTGCCAGCAGTTACGGGGGAGGGGGCAGCTATGGCTACACCTTC.

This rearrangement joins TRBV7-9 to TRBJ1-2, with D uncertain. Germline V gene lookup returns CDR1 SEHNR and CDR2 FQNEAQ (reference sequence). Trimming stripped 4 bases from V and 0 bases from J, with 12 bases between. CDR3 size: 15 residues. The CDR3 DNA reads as TGTGCCAGCAGCTCGGTATCGATTGCTAACTATGGCTACACCTTC. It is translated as CASSSVSIANYGYTF.

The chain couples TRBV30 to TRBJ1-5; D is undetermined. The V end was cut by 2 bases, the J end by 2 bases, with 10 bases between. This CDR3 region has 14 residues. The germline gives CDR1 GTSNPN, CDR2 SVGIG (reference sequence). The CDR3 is CAWSKSRGNQPQHF. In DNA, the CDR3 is TGTGCCTGGAGTAAGTCAAGAGGCAATCAGCCCCAGCATTTT. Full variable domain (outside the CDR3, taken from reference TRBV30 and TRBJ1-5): SQTIHQWPATLVQPVGSPLSLECTVEGTSNPNLYWYRQAAGRGLQLLFYSVGIGQISSEVPQNLSASRPQDRQFILSSKKLLLSDSGFYLCAWSKSRGNQPQHFGDGTRLSIL.

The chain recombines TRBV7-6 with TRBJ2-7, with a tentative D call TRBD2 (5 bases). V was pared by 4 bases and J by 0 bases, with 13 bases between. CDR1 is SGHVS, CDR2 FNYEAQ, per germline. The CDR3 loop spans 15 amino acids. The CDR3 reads CASSSNSGGSYEQYF. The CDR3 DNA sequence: TGTGCCAGCAGCTCTAACAGTGGAGGCTCCTACGAGCAGTACTTC.

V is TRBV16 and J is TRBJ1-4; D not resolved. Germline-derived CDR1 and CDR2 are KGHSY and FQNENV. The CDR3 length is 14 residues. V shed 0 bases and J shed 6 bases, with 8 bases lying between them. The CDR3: CASSQSATDEKLFF. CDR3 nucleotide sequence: TGTGCCAGCAGCCAATCTGCCACAGATGAAAAACTGTTTTTT.

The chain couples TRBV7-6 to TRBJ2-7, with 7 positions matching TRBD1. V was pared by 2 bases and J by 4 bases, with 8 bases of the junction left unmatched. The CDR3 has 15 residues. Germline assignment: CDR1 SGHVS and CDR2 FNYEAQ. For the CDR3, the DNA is TGTGCCAGCAGCTTAACCGGGGCAGGGGGTTACGAGCAGTACTTC. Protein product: CASSLTGAGGYEQYF.

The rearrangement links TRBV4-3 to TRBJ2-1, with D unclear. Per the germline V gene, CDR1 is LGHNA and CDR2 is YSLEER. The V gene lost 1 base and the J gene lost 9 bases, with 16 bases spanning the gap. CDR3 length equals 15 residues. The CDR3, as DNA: TGCGCCAGCAGCCAAGTCCATGGCCTTCTCAGTGAGCAGTTCTTC. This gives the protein CASSQVHGLLSEQFF.

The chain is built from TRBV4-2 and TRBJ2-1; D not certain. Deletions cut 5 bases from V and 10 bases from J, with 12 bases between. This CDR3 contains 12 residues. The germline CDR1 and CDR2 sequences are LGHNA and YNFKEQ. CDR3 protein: CASSSVGSEQFF. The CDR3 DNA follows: TGTGCCAGCAGCTCGGTCGGTTCAGAGCAGTTCTTC.

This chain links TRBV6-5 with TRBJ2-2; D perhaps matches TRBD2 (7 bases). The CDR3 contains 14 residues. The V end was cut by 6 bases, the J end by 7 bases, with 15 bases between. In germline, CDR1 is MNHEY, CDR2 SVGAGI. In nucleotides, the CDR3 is TGTGCCAGCAGAGGGGGGGGGAGGAGCGGGGAGCTGTTTTTT. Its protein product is CASRGGGRSGELFF.

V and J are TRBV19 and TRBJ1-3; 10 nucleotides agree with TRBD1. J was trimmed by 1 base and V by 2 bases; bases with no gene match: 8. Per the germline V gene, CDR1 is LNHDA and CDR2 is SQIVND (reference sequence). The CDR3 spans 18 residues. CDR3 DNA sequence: TGTGCCAGTAGTATACTGGGGACAGGGGTCCCTTCTGGAAACACCATATATTTT. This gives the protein CASSILGTGVPSGNTIYF.

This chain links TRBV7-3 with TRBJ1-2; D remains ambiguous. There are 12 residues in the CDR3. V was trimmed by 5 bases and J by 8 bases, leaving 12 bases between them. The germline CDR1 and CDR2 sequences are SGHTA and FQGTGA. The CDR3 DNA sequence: TGTGCCAGCAGCCCTGGACTTCCAGGCTACACCTTC. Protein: CASSPGLPGYTF.

Here the CDR3 DNA reads TGTGCCAGCAGTTACTCGGGGCCTCGGGGCAATCAGCCCCAGCATTTT. Protein: CASSYSGPRGNQPQHF. The genes are TRBV6-5 and TRBJ1-5; D perhaps matches TRBD1 (5 bases). V was pared by 0 bases and J by 2 bases, with 11 bases between. The CDR3 has 16 amino acids. Germline-derived CDR1 and CDR2 are MNHEY and SVGAGI.

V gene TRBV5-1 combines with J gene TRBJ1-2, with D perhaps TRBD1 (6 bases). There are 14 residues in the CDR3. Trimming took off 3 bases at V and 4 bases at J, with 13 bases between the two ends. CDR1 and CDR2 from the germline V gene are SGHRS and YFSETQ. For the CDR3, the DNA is TGCGCCAGCAGCTCAGGACAGAGGAGCTATGGCTACACCTTC. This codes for CASSSGQRSYGYTF.

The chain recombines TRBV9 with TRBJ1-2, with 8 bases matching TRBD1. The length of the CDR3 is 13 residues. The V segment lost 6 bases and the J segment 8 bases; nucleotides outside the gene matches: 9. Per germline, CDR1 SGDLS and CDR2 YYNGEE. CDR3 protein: CASNRQGAIGYTF. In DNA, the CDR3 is TGTGCCAGCAATCGGCAGGGGGCGATAGGCTACACCTTC. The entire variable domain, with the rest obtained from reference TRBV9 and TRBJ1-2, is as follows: DSGVTQTPKHLITATGQRVTLRCSPRSGDLSVYWYQQSLDQGLQFLIQYYNGEERAKGNILERFSAQQFPDLHSELNLSSLELGDSALYFCASNRQGAIGYTFGSGTRLTVV.

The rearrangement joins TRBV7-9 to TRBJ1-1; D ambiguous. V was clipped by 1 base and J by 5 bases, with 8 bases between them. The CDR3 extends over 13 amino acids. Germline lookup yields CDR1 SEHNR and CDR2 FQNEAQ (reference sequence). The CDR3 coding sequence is TGTGCCAGCAGCTTAGGGGGAAGGACTGAAGCTTTCTTT. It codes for CASSLGGRTEAFF. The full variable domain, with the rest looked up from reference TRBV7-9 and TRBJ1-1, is DTGVSQNPRHKITKRGQNVTFRCDPISEHNRLYWYRQTLGQGPEFLTYFQNEAQLEKSRLLSDRFSAERPKGSFSTLEIQRTEQGDSAMYLCASSLGGRTEAFFGQGTRLTVV.